Each of the 20 T cell receptor beta chains below was sequenced from the same sample in a study of blood T cell repertoires in COVID-19. Data came from immunoSEQ multiplex PCR; TCRdb stores just in-frame clones and leaves some out. This table has 200,000 to 250,000 clones, about 89% appearing once. Sequencing was performed on PBMCs or T cells enriched from blood (not recorded which). Receptors were obtained from a woman in her thirties who had recovered from COVID-19.

The chain joins TRBV7-2 to TRBJ1-1; no clear D. The V and J ends lost 5 bases and 2 bases respectively, with 9 bases between them. This CDR3 has 13 amino acids. CDR1 SGHTA and CDR2 FQGNSA come from the germline V gene. The CDR3 DNA reads TGTGCCAGCAGCCGCAACAGAAACACTGAAGCTTTCTTT. It codes for CASSRNRNTEAFF.

The chain is built from TRBV9 and TRBJ2-7; 8 nucleotides agree with TRBD1. This CDR3 spans 15 amino acids. J was trimmed by 3 bases and V by 4 bases; bases with no gene match: 9. Germline-derived CDR1 and CDR2 are SGDLS and YYNGEE. The DNA of the CDR3 is TGTGCCAGCAGCCCGAGGACAGGGAGTTACTACGAGCAGTACTTC. Its translation: CASSPRTGSYYEQYF.

J is TRBJ1-2 and V is TRBV6-4; the D is unclear. Trimming shortened V by 0 bases and J by 5 bases, and 7 bases separated the two germline ends. The CDR3 contains 13 residues. Per the germline V gene, CDR1 is MRHNA and CDR2 is SNTAGT. Here the CDR3 DNA reads TGTGCCAGCAGTGACTCAAATCGGTATGGCTACACCTTC. Protein sequence: CASSDSNRYGYTF.

The chain joins TRBV4-1 to TRBJ2-1, with D perhaps matching TRBD2 (6 bases). The V gene's germline CDR1 is MGHRA and CDR2 YSYEKL. Trimming removed 2 bases from V and 4 bases from J, with 15 bases in between. The CDR3 extends over 16 amino acids. The CDR3 region is CASSQLPEGRYNEQFF. CDR3 coding DNA: TGCGCCAGCAGCCAACTTCCGGAGGGTCGGTACAATGAGCAGTTCTTC.

The chain links TRBV5-1 to TRBJ2-5, with D unresolved. Germline values: CDR1 SGHRS, CDR2 YFSETQ. Trimming left V 0 bases short and J 0 bases short, with 9 bases between. The CDR3 extends over 15 amino acids. Here the CDR3 reads CASSLDSPNQETQYF. The CDR3 coding sequence is TGCGCCAGCAGCTTGGATAGCCCAAACCAAGAGACCCAGTACTTC.

J is TRBJ2-6 and V is TRBV5-6; unclear D gene. This CDR3 comprises 16 residues. Trimming shortened V by 3 bases and J by 0 bases, and 10 bases separated the two germline ends. The V gene's germline CDR1 is SGHDT and CDR2 YYEEEE. CDR3 protein: CASSSLAGSGANVLTF. The CDR3 DNA reads TGTGCCAGCAGCTCCCTGGCAGGCTCTGGGGCCAACGTCCTGACTTTC.

The rearrangement links TRBV28 to TRBJ1-5; 7 bases line up with TRBD1. The CDR3 has 15 amino acids. From germline, CDR1 is MDHEN and CDR2 SYDVKM. Germline trimming cut 4 bases from V and 2 bases from J; bases unmatched to any gene: 5. The CDR3: CASSYRQGGNQPQHF. The CDR3 nucleotides are TGTGCCAGCAGTTATCGACAGGGCGGCAATCAGCCCCAGCATTTT.

This clone was seen a few times. This chain links TRBV25-1 with TRBJ1-2; tentative D call: TRBD1 (6 bases). Germline CDR1 reads MGHDK; CDR2 reads SYGVNS. V lost 7 bases, J lost 8 bases, and 17 bases lay in between. The CDR3 extends over 13 amino acids. The CDR3 DNA reads as TGTGCCAGCAACCACGGGGGCGGGAGCGGCTACACCTTC. Protein: CASNHGGGSGYTF.

This rearrangement joins TRBV30 to TRBJ1-4; 7 bases are a match to TRBD1. The CDR3 has 14 amino acids. V lost 7 bases and J lost 5; bases outside the gene matches: 10. Germline CDR1 reads GTSNPN; CDR2 reads SVGIG (reference sequence). The CDR3 loop reads CASLSDRRNEKLFF. The CDR3 bases are TGTGCCTCCCTCTCGGACAGGAGAAATGAAAAACTGTTTTTT. Together with reference TRBV30 and TRBJ1-4, the CDR3 gives the full variable domain: SQTIHQWPATLVQPVGSPLSLECTVEGTSNPNLYWYRQAAGRGLQLLFYSVGIGQISSEVPQNLSASRPQDRQFILSSKKLLLSDSGFYLCASLSDRRNEKLFFGSGTQLSVL.

This clone was seen repeatedly, ten times or more. The rearrangement joins TRBV19 to TRBJ1-2; TRBD1 matches at 7 bases. The CDR3 runs to 14 residues. CDR1 is LNHDA, CDR2 SQIVND, per germline (reference sequence). The V gene end was trimmed by 5 bases and the J gene end by 2 bases; junction bases not matched to a gene: 5. This chain's CDR3 is CASSQDRQNYGYTF. DNA of the CDR3: TGTGCCAGTAGTCAGGACAGGCAAAACTATGGCTACACCTTC.

CDR3 loop: CASSPRTSGSEQFF. The CDR3 DNA sequence: TGTGCCAGCAGCCCTCGGACTAGCGGTAGTGAGCAGTTCTTC. V usage is TRBV9 and J usage is TRBJ2-1; 10 bases are a match to TRBD2. The CDR3 extends over 14 amino acids. Germline loops: CDR1 SGDLS, CDR2 YYNGEE. The V gene end was trimmed by 4 bases and the J gene end by 9 bases; junction bases not matched to a gene: 7. Based on the CDR3 plus reference TRBV9 and TRBJ2-1, the full variable domain is DSGVTQTPKHLITATGQRVTLRCSPRSGDLSVYWYQQSLDQGLQFLIQYYNGEERAKGNILERFSAQQFPDLHSELNLSSLELGDSALYFCASSPRTSGSEQFFGPGTRLTVL.

This clone was observed many times. The CDR3 spells CSVEWAQYRTPTF. The CDR3 DNA follows: TGCAGCGTTGAATGGGCCCAGTACAGGACACCGACCTTC. This chain links TRBV29-1 with TRBJ1-2; perhaps TRBD1 as D (5 bases). V was shortened by 2 bases and J by 14 bases, with 21 bases between the two germline ends. Germline V CDR1 and CDR2: SQVTM, ANQGSEA. The CDR3 runs 13 residues.

The gene calls are TRBV10-3 and TRBJ1-1; D is unresolved. V lost 7 bases to trimming and J lost 6 bases, with 15 bases between them. The CDR3 spans 13 residues. Germline V gene lookup returns CDR1 ENHRY and CDR2 SYGVKD. CDR3 sequence reads: CAITPIEGSEAFF. Here the CDR3 DNA reads TGTGCCATCACCCCCATAGAGGGTTCTGAAGCTTTCTTT.

The chain combines TRBV28 with TRBJ1-5; 7 positions match TRBD1. Germline values: CDR1 MDHEN, CDR2 SYDVKM. This CDR3 is 15 amino acids long. The V and J ends lost 11 bases and 1 base, in that order; junction bases with no gene match: 11. CDR3 region: CAAGRGLGSNQPQHF. The DNA of the CDR3 is TGTGCCGCCGGTAGGGGGCTGGGAAGCAATCAGCCCCAGCATTTT.

The chain has TRBV11-2 and TRBJ1-2; perhaps TRBD1 as D (6 bases). Germline V lookup: CDR1 SGHAT, CDR2 FQNNGV. This CDR3 has 15 residues. V lost 5 bases to trimming and J lost 0 bases, with 13 bases between them. CDR3 region: CASSDPNRANYGYTF. The CDR3 nucleotides read TGTGCCAGCAGCGACCCAAACAGGGCTAACTATGGCTACACCTTC.

The rearrangement joins TRBV28 to TRBJ1-2; 9 nucleotides line up with TRBD1. With 6 bases clipped from V and 3 bases from J, the junction kept 14 bases outside the gene matches. This CDR3 spans 17 amino acids. Germline values: CDR1 MDHEN, CDR2 SYDVKM. As DNA, the CDR3 is TGTGCCAGCAGCGGAGCGGGACAGGGAGAAGAAGACTATGGCTACACCTTC. It encodes CASSGAGQGEEDYGYTF.

The chain carries TRBV4-1 and TRBJ2-1; D is perhaps TRBD2 (6 bases). The V end lost 6 bases, the J end lost 5 bases, and 17 bases lay between the germline ends. The CDR3 contains 15 residues. Germline values: CDR1 MGHRA, CDR2 YSYEKL. This chain's CDR3 is CASSAGPQLNNEQFF. In DNA form, the CDR3 reads TGCGCCAGCAGTGCGGGGCCTCAATTGAACAATGAGCAGTTCTTC.

The chain is built from TRBV14 and TRBJ2-7; perhaps TRBD2 as D (5 bases). Trimming stripped 2 bases from V and 5 bases from J, with 22 bases between. The length of the CDR3 is 17 residues. Per the germline V gene, CDR1 is SGHDN and CDR2 is FVKESK. For the CDR3, the DNA is TGTGCCAGCAGCCAACAGTGGCCCCCGTTCAGCGGCCACGAGCAGTACTTC. Encoded protein: CASSQQWPPFSGHEQYF. The whole variable domain, remainder taken from reference TRBV14 and TRBJ2-7, is EAGVTQFPSHSVIEKGQTVTLRCDPISGHDNLYWYRRVMGKEIKFLLHFVKESKQDESGMPNNRFLAERTGGTYSTLKVQPAELEDSGVYFCASSQQWPPFSGHEQYFGPGTRLTVT.

CDR3 DNA sequence: TGTGCCAGTAGTATAGATAGGGGCGGTCAGCCCCAGCATTTT. Amino acid sequence: CASSIDRGGQPQHF. The chain combines TRBV19 with TRBJ1-5; D may be TRBD1 (5 bases). V lost 0 bases and J 6 bases, leaving 9 bases between the germline ends. CDR1 LNHDA and CDR2 SQIVND come from the germline V gene (reference sequence). This CDR3 spans 14 amino acids.

The CDR3 sequence is CASSVELAGGADTQYF. CDR3 sequence (DNA): TGTGCCAGCAGCGTAGAGCTGGCGGGAGGGGCAGATACGCAGTATTTT. The gene calls are TRBV9 and TRBJ2-3, with 9 bases lining up with TRBD2. Germline lookup yields CDR1 SGDLS and CDR2 YYNGEE. Germline trimming cut 0 bases from V and 4 bases from J; bases unmatched to any gene: 6. The CDR3 is 16 residues long.